Presented here are 10 T cell receptor beta chains from one specimen sequenced in a study of CD8+ T cells in alopecia areata. Noted treatment: oral pan-JAK inhibitor, 5-10 mg twice daily. cDNA prepared by RNA extraction and subsequent reverse transcription served as the template for sequencing. The method was immunoSEQ multiplex PCR; TCRdb's version includes in-frame clones alone and lacks a portion of them. Among 150,000 to 200,000 clones listed, around 64% were seen once. The source was CD4+ T cells sorted from blood, collected between weeks 47 and 50, from a patient treated with tofacitinib. These receptors all stem from a human donor with alopecia areata.

The chain links TRBV30 to TRBJ2-7; the match to TRBD1 covers 7 bases. In germline, CDR1 is GTSNPN, CDR2 SVGIG (reference sequence). CDR3 size: 13 residues. Trimming took 6 bases from V and 1 from J; bases not matched to a gene: 6. CDR3 residues: CACRRQGSYEQYF. CDR3 nucleotides: TGTGCCTGCCGTCGACAGGGATCCTACGAGCAGTACTTC.

CDR3 nucleotide sequence: TGTGCCTTCTCCGGGACAGGGGGTTCATCTCAGCCCCAGCATTTT. Its translation is CAFSGTGGSSQPQHF. This sequence joins TRBV30 and TRBJ1-5; the match to TRBD1 covers 11 bases. CDR3 length equals 15 residues. In germline, CDR1 is GTSNPN, CDR2 SVGIG (reference sequence). Germline trimming cut 7 bases from V and 6 bases from J; bases unmatched to any gene: 11.

V usage is TRBV6-5 and J usage is TRBJ1-1, with D possibly matching TRBD1 (5 bases). Germline CDR1 reads MNHEY; CDR2 reads SVGAGI. V was shortened by 6 bases and J by 2 bases, with 10 bases between the two germline ends. CDR3 length: 13 amino acids. The CDR3 coding sequence is TGTGCCAGCAGCCTCAGGGATAACACTGAAGCTTTCTTT. This sequence encodes CASSLRDNTEAFF.

V and J are TRBV5-1 and TRBJ1-1, with D unresolved. The CDR3 is 12 residues long. Germline V gene data show CDR1 as SGHRS and CDR2 as YFSETQ. V lost 1 base and J lost 2, with 3 bases in between. CDR3 bases: TGCGCCAGCAGCTTGTCAAACACTGAAGCTTTCTTT. The encoded protein is CASSLSNTEAFF.

The rearrangement links TRBV27 to TRBJ2-7, with TRBD1 identical over 11 bases. CDR1 is MNHEY, CDR2 SMNVEV, per germline (reference sequence). V lost 6 bases, J lost 2 bases, and 6 bases stayed unmatched. CDR3 length equals 15 residues. The CDR3 sequence is CASRGLGQGAYEQYF. In nucleotides, the CDR3 is TGTGCCAGCAGGGGCTTGGGACAGGGGGCCTACGAGCAGTACTTC.

Many counts were recorded for this clone. V and J are TRBV4-3 and TRBJ2-2; tentatively, D is TRBD2 (6 bases). V was trimmed by 0 bases and J by 7 bases, leaving 12 bases between them. CDR3 length: 15 amino acids. CDR1 is LGHNA, CDR2 YSLEER, per germline. The CDR3: CASSQDQLASGELFF. The CDR3 DNA follows: TGCGCCAGCAGCCAAGATCAACTAGCTAGCGGGGAGCTGTTTTTT.

The chain has TRBV2 and TRBJ2-1; D gene ambiguous. The length of the CDR3 is 11 residues. V lost 8 bases and J 12 bases, leaving 14 bases between the germline ends. CDR1 is SNHLY, CDR2 FYNNEI, per germline. The CDR3 loop reads CASLEQVVQFF. DNA for the CDR3: TGTGCCAGCCTAGAGCAGGTGGTGCAGTTCTTC.

J is TRBJ2-7 and V is TRBV7-2, with 8 bases lining up with TRBD1. The CDR3 is made up of 14 amino acids. Germline V CDR1 and CDR2: SGHTA, FQGNSA. The junction had 3 bases not matched to a gene; V was cut back by 1 base and J by 4 bases. The CDR3 DNA reads as TGTGCCAGCAGCTTAGGACAGGGGTTGTACGAGCAGTACTTC. It specifies CASSLGQGLYEQYF.

V and J are TRBV4-3 and TRBJ1-1; the D is unclear. The CDR3 covers 15 residues. V lost 4 bases, J lost 1 base, and 13 bases lay in between. CDR1 is LGHNA and CDR2 is YSLEER in the germline V gene. CDR3 nucleotides: TGCGCCAGCAGCCGTAGTTCTAACGGGAACACTGAAGCTTTCTTT. Residues: CASSRSSNGNTEAFF.

The V call is TRBV7-2, the J call TRBJ2-7; D could derive from TRBD1 or TRBD2 (5 bases each). Deletions cut 7 bases from V and 5 bases from J, with 12 bases between. The length of the CDR3 is 12 residues. In germline, CDR1 is SGHTA, CDR2 FQGNSA. The CDR3 coding sequence is TGTGCCAGCACACAATTGGGGGACGAGCAGTACTTC. Protein sequence: CASTQLGDEQYF.